The 5 T cell receptor beta chains in this list originate from one sample, sequenced in a study of blood T cell repertoires in COVID-19. Libraries were prepared by immunoSEQ multiplex PCR; TCRdb keeps only in-frame clonotypes and omits some of them. The sample holds 80,000 to 95,000 clones, approximately 91% seen once. Sequencing was performed on peripheral blood. These receptors were collected from a man aged 70 or older with acute or convalescent COVID-19.

The chain links TRBV28 to TRBJ1-1; no reliable D call. The V end lost 3 bases, the J end lost 1 base, and 6 bases lay between the germline ends. Germline CDR1 reads MDHEN; CDR2 reads SYDVKM. The CDR3 consists of 13 residues. The CDR3 loop reads CASSLGRNTEAFF. The CDR3 coding sequence is TGTGCCAGCAGTTTGGGGAGGAACACTGAAGCTTTCTTT.

This clone was detected a few times. V is TRBV5-1 and J is TRBJ2-1; 9 nucleotides agree with TRBD1. The germline V gene encodes CDR1 SGHRS and CDR2 YFSETQ. V lost 5 bases, J lost 4 bases, and 4 bases stayed unmatched. The CDR3 totals 14 residues. The CDR3 DNA reads TGCGCCAGCAGGACAGGGGGGTTTTACAATGAGCAGTTCTTC. Its protein product is CASRTGGFYNEQFF. Drawing the rest from reference TRBV5-1 and TRBJ2-1, the complete variable domain is KAGVTQTPRYLIKTRGQQVTLSCSPISGHRSVSWYQQTPGQGLQFLFEYFSETQRNKGNFPGRFSGRQFSNSRSEMNVSTLELGDSALYLCASRTGGFYNEQFFGPGTRLTVL.

The V gene is TRBV4-1, the J gene TRBJ2-7, with 12 bases fitting TRBD2. Germline V CDR1 and CDR2: MGHRA, YSYEKL. The CDR3 extends over 17 amino acids. Losses at the gene ends were 3 bases for V and 4 bases for J; bases not matched to a gene: 10. In nucleotides, the CDR3 is TGCGCCAGCAGCCAGGGACTAGCGGGCCTACCGGGTTACGAGCAGTACTTC. Its translation: CASSQGLAGLPGYEQYF.

The chain has TRBV24-1 and TRBJ2-3; D is unclear. Trimming pared 3 bases from V and 6 bases from J, leaving 15 bases between. The CDR3 runs 15 residues. Per the germline V gene, CDR1 is KGHDR and CDR2 is SFDVKD. The CDR3 DNA reads TGTGCCACCAGTGATCCTGGGCCCAACCCCGATACGCAGTATTTT. Its protein is CATSDPGPNPDTQYF.

The chain links TRBV20-1 to TRBJ1-4, with D perhaps matching TRBD1 (6 bases). This CDR3 has 12 residues. V shed 3 bases and J shed 8 bases, with 10 bases lying between them. Germline V gives CDR1 DFQATT, CDR2 SNEGSKA (reference sequence). The CDR3 DNA reads TGCAGTGCTAGTACAGGGTGGGAAAAACTGTTTTTT. As protein: CSASTGWEKLFF.